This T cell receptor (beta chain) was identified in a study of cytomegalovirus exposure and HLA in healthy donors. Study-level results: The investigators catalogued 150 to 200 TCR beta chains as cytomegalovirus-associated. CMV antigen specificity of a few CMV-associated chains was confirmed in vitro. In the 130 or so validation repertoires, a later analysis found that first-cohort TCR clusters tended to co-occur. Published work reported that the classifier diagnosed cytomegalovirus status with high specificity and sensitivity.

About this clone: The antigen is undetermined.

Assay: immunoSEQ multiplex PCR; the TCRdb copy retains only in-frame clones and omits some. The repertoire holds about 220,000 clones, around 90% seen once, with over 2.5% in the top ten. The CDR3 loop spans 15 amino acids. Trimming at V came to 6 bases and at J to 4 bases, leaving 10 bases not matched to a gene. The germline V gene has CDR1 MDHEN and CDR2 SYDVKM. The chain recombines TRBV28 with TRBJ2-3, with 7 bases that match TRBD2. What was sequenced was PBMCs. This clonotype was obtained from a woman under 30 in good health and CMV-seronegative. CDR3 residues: CASSLGGPYSDTQYF. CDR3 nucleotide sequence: TGTGCCAGCAGCTTGGGAGGGCCGTATTCAGATACGCAGTATTTT.